Below, 15 T cell receptor beta chains from the same sample are listed, as sequenced in a study of T cell responses to AZD1222 COVID-19 vaccine. The table came from immunoSEQ multiplex PCR; TCRdb's copy has only in-frame clones and leaves some out. The sample carries over 15,000 clones, roughly 79% recorded once. This sample comprised peripheral blood, obtained 28 days after the second AZD1222 dose. Every receptor here comes from an adult who received the AZD1222 COVID-19 vaccine.

The gene calls are TRBV19 and TRBJ2-3, with D possibly TRBD1 on 6 matching bases. CDR3 length equals 13 residues. Per germline, CDR1 LNHDA and CDR2 SQIVND (reference sequence). Trimming removed 10 bases at V and 1 base at J, with 12 bases between. The CDR3 is CATKAGGTDTQYF. The CDR3 nucleotides read TGTGCCACCAAGGCAGGGGGCACAGATACGCAGTATTTT. The full variable domain, completed using reference TRBV19 and TRBJ2-3, is DGGITQSPKYLFRKEGQNVTLSCEQNLNHDAMYWYRQDPGQGLRLIYYSQIVNDFQKGDIAEGYSVSREKKESFPLTVTSAQKNPTAFYLCATKAGGTDTQYFGPGTRLTVL.

The V call is TRBV18, the J call TRBJ1-3; no clear D gene. In germline, CDR1 is KGHSH, CDR2 LQKENI. This CDR3 is 13 amino acids long. With 5 bases removed from V and 0 bases from J, the gap between germline ends came to 5 bases. CDR3 sequence reads: CASSDNSGNTIYF. The CDR3 bases are TGTGCCAGCTCAGACAACTCTGGAAACACCATATATTTT.

This rearrangement joins TRBV7-9 to TRBJ1-2, with unresolved D. The germline gives CDR1 SEHNR, CDR2 FQNEAQ (reference sequence). V lost 1 base and J 7 bases, leaving 13 bases between the germline ends. This CDR3 spans 14 amino acids. The CDR3 loop is CASSLGHGPRGYTF. CDR3 DNA: TGTGCCAGCAGCTTAGGTCATGGCCCCCGTGGCTACACCTTC.

This chain links TRBV2 with TRBJ2-2; TRBD2 aligns across 9 bases. Germline values: CDR1 SNHLY, CDR2 FYNNEI. V lost 7 bases to trimming and J lost 7 bases; unmatched junction nucleotides: 10. The CDR3 contains 15 residues. The CDR3: CASKSLRLADGELFF. The DNA of the CDR3 is TGTGCCAGCAAATCCTTGAGACTAGCGGACGGGGAGCTGTTTTTT.

This chain joins TRBV4-1 and TRBJ1-1; TRBD1 agrees at 8 bases. The CDR3 consists of 16 residues. Germline CDR1 reads MGHRA; CDR2 reads YSYEKL. The ends lost 2 bases at V and 1 base at J; junction bases unmatched: 6. This CDR3 reads CASSQPWTGPNTEAFF. The DNA for the CDR3 is TGCGCCAGCAGCCAACCGTGGACAGGGCCGAACACTGAAGCTTTCTTT.

This chain links TRBV10-3 with TRBJ1-3; 10 positions match TRBD1. The CDR3 totals 16 residues. From germline, CDR1 is ENHRY and CDR2 SYGVKD. Trimming cost V 5 bases and J 2 bases; bases outside gene matches: 6. The DNA of the CDR3 is TGTGCCATCAGTACGGACAGGGGGGACGCTGGAAACACCATATATTTT. This codes for CAISTDRGDAGNTIYF.

The chain links TRBV5-1 to TRBJ1-2; a possible D gene is TRBD1 (5 bases). Germline CDR1 and CDR2: SGHRS and YFSETQ. Trimming left V 4 bases short and J 10 bases short, with 17 bases between. The CDR3 totals 13 residues. CDR3 amino acids: CASSGGTRIDYTF. In nucleotides, the CDR3 is TGCGCCAGCAGCGGTGGGACCAGGATAGACTACACCTTC.

The V gene is TRBV14, the J gene TRBJ2-1; D call uncertain. Trimming removed 1 base at V and 0 bases at J, with 16 bases between. CDR1 is SGHDN and CDR2 is FVKESK in the germline V gene. The CDR3 has 18 residues. The CDR3 region has the DNA TGTGCCAGCAGCCAAGGTGGTAGCTCAAAGAGCTCCTACAATGAGCAGTTCTTC. Protein sequence: CASSQGGSSKSSYNEQFF.

The rearrangement links TRBV6-5 to TRBJ1-2; D ambiguous. Germline CDR1 reads MNHEY; CDR2 reads SVGAGI. Trimming shortened V by 0 bases and J by 4 bases, and 3 bases separated the two germline ends. CDR3 length: 12 residues. The CDR3 DNA reads as TGTGCCAGCAGTTACTCGGGCTATGGCTACACCTTC. Its protein is CASSYSGYGYTF.

V usage is TRBV18 and J usage is TRBJ1-3, with 7 bases that match TRBD1. The V gene end was trimmed by 6 bases and the J gene end by 4 bases; junction bases not matched to a gene: 9. Per germline, CDR1 KGHSH and CDR2 LQKENI. The CDR3 consists of 15 residues. CDR3 in amino acids: CASSPGTAGGNTIYF. CDR3 coding DNA: TGTGCCAGCTCTCCCGGGACAGCCGGAGGAAACACCATATATTTT.

The chain recombines TRBV6-5 with TRBJ2-7; D gene ambiguous. V was clipped by 5 bases and J by 2 bases, with 13 bases between them. Per germline, CDR1 MNHEY and CDR2 SVGAGI. The CDR3 is 14 amino acids. The CDR3 is CASSLSRPTYEQYF. CDR3 DNA sequence: TGTGCCAGCAGTCTCTCCCGACCTACCTACGAGCAGTACTTC.

This clone was counted a single time. J is TRBJ2-7 and V is TRBV29-1; 7 bases line up with TRBD1. From germline, CDR1 is SQVTM and CDR2 ANQGSEA. Trimming at V came to 6 bases and at J to 4 bases, leaving 12 bases not matched to a gene. The CDR3 has 14 amino acids. The CDR3 region is CSVTVLGQRYEQYF. DNA for the CDR3: TGCAGCGTCACCGTACTGGGACAGCGATACGAGCAGTACTTC.

V and J are TRBV6-2 or TRBV6-3 and TRBJ2-3; D is undetermined. The CDR3 sequence is 13 residues long. V was trimmed by 2 bases and J by 3 bases, leaving 6 bases between them. From germline, CDR1 is MNHEY and CDR2 SVGEGT. The DNA of the CDR3 is TGTGCCAGCAGTTACGTGGGGACAGATACGCAGTATTTT. It codes for CASSYVGTDTQYF.

This clone was seen once. The V call is TRBV10-3, the J call TRBJ2-2, with 8 bases identical to TRBD1. The CDR3 has 17 residues. Germline V lookup: CDR1 ENHRY, CDR2 SYGVKD. The V and J ends lost 2 bases and 5 bases, in that order; junction bases with no gene match: 10. Here the CDR3 DNA reads TGTGCCATCAGTGAGCGTCAGGGGGCAGGAAGGACCGGGGAGCTGTTTTTT. This codes for CAISERQGAGRTGELFF.

V is TRBV5-1 and J is TRBJ1-1; weak D call: TRBD1 (5 bases). CDR1 and CDR2 (germline): SGHRS, YFSETQ. V shed 0 bases and J shed 4 bases, with 7 bases lying between them. This CDR3 region has 13 residues. The CDR3 sequence is CASSLGTGTEAFF. CDR3 nucleotides: TGCGCCAGCAGCTTGGGTACAGGCACTGAAGCTTTCTTT.